This entry concerns a single T cell receptor beta chain. The table lists this clonotype with a few counts. Its target antigen remains unknown. Base qualities were left out, and no much larger clone turns up one base away. Only healthy Caucasian donors were included. Three pairs of female monozygotic twins, all aged roughly 18 to 29 years, made up the twin cohort. Miltenyi CD45RO+ enrichment and human naive T-cell isolation kits were used to isolate memory (CD45RO+) and naive T cells from PBMC. Trimming takes 5 bases from V and 2 bases from J, and the germline ends sit 11 bases apart. In the germline V gene (reference sequence), CDR1 corresponds to MNHEY and CDR2 to SMNVEV. Reading from cysteine to phenylalanine, the CDR3 counts 14 amino acids. The entry retains the CDR3 DNA only, 42 bases that are in frame from base 1. Library preparation used 5' RACE. This sample was sequenced with an Illumina HiSeq 2000. Template switching introduced a universal primer binding site; the final cDNA contained a unique molecular identifier, enabling accurate counting of TCR cDNA molecules. Specific primers in the conserved constant-segment region were used to synthesize first-strand cDNA for the TCR alpha and beta chains. Each cDNA library was double barcoded, with a SMART-Mk sample barcode plus Illumina barcodes, to control for contamination. TruSeq adapter sequences, together with Illumina sample barcodes, were added in two successive PCR steps. TCR alpha and beta cDNA libraries were sequenced on the Illumina HiSeq platform with custom primers. As for how the authors treated the data: MiGEC processed the raw reads to extract unique molecular identifiers, while MiXCR was used to determine the CDR3 positions. For each individual, recombination models were inferred using an EM algorithm with the repgenHMM and IGoR tools. Shared clonotype analysis was performed with the tcR package in R, normalizing sharing by the product of cloneset sizes. To study raw recombination without the effects of thymic and clonal selection, out-of-frame nonproductive sequences were analyzed. Using fastp at Q25 and MiXCR, TCRdb reprocessed the public reads and kept productive beta chains. Rows are unified per CDR3 protein, each entry keeping the most common DNA and genes. TCRdb, rather than the study authors, made the V and J calls. The sample yields 250,000 to 350,000 distinct CDR3 sequences; under 9.5% were counted once. The top ten clones comprise around 2.1% of the sample.

This entry comes from a study of identical twins (dated by TCRdb to the mid-2010s). Regarding the study in general: To test whether fetal clonotypes persist, the study used deep sequencing on TCR alpha and beta repertoires from monozygotic twins, unrelated adults of various ages, and cord blood. To rule out contamination, replicate twin experiments were performed at different times with different library preparation protocols. On the study overall, not on this receptor specifically: Zero-insertion analyses could be partly confounded by invariant T cells such as MAIT and iNKT, though diverse VJ usage argued against such confounding for most clonotypes. Because the same donors could not be followed over many years, conclusions were based on cross-sectional statistical analysis. In beta out-of-frame sequences, excess twin sharing was weaker, because having fewer shared sequences lowered the signal-to-noise ratio. Abundant cord blood beta clonotypes had fewer insertions, young adult naive repertoires showed a similar but weaker trend, and memory repertoires showed no such trend. Compared with coincidental sharing between unrelated individuals, out-of-frame TCR alpha sequences shared between twins showed an excess of sequences with low generation probability. Recombination models systematically underestimated out-of-frame TCR alpha sharing in monozygotic twins but agreed with sharing between unrelated individuals.

This sample also appeared in a second study, on yellow fever vaccine responses in identical twins. That second publication adds: According to the authors, in identical twins the way T cells responded to vaccination appeared partly convergent and partly personalized. The study precisely tracked vaccine-responding T cell clones in identical twins.

The sample consisted of memory (CD45RO+) T cells sorted from blood. The sample's cell subset or site, from its label and the paper: CD45RO+ enriched T cells. This TCR derives from a woman younger than 35 in good health. The receptor chain draws on TRBV27 and TRBJ2-3, and the D gene may be TRBD1, 6 bases matching. The sequenced DNA: TGTGCCAGCAGTATTCGGGACATCACAGATACGCAGTATTTT. Its protein is CASSIRDITDTQYF.